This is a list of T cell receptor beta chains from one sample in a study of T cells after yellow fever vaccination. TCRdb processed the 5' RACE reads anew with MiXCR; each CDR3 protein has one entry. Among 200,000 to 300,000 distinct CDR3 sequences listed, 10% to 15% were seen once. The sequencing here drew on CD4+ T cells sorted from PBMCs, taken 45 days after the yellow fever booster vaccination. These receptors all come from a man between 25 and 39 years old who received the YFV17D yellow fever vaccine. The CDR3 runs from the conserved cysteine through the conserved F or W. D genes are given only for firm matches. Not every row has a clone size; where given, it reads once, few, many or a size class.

CDR3nt: TGCGCCAGCAGCCAAGATCTGGCTAGCGGGAGGGGAAAGGGAAATGAGCAGTTCTTC
CDR3aa: CASSQDLASGRGKGNEQFF
len: 19
d_gene: TRBD2
abundance: NA
j_gene: TRBJ2-1
v_gene: TRBV4-3

CDR3nt: TGCAGCGTTGTAAAGGGGCATGGCTATGGCTACACCTTC
CDR3aa: CSVVKGHGYGYTF
len: 13
d_gene: NA
abundance: NA
j_gene: TRBJ1-2
v_gene: TRBV29-1

CDR3nt: TGCGCCAGCAGCTTGGGACTAGCGGAGCAAGAGACCCAGTACTTC
CDR3aa: CASSLGLAEQETQYF
len: 15
d_gene: TRBD2
abundance: many
j_gene: TRBJ2-5
v_gene: TRBV5-1

CDR3nt: TGTGCCAGCAGCTTAGCAGCGGGACCTACCTACGAGCAGTACTTC
CDR3aa: CASSLAAGPTYEQYF
len: 15
d_gene: TRBD2
abundance: NA
j_gene: TRBJ2-7
v_gene: TRBV7-2

CDR3nt: TGTGCCAGCAGAGGAGCGGGAGGGCGCTCAGATACGCAGTATTTT
CDR3aa: CASRGAGGRSDTQYF
len: 15
d_gene: TRBD2
abundance: few
j_gene: TRBJ2-3
v_gene: TRBV9

CDR3nt: TGCGCCAGCAGCTTGGGGGCAGGGGGCCTTACAGATACGCAGTATTTT
CDR3aa: CASSLGAGGLTDTQYF
len: 16
d_gene: TRBD1
abundance: NA
j_gene: TRBJ2-3
v_gene: TRBV5-1

CDR3nt: TGTGCCAGCAGCGTGGATACAGGGTACGAGCAGTACTTC
CDR3aa: CASSVDTGYEQYF
len: 13
d_gene: NA
abundance: few
j_gene: TRBJ2-7
v_gene: TRBV9

CDR3nt: TGTGCCAGCAGCCGAGGACTAGCGGGAGAGGGTGAGCAGTTCTTC
CDR3aa: CASSRGLAGEGEQFF
len: 15
d_gene: TRBD2
abundance: many
j_gene: TRBJ2-1
v_gene: TRBV7-3

CDR3nt: TGTGCCAGCAGCATCCGGACTCCGGAGGGGCCGTGGTCCTACGAGCAGTACTTC
CDR3aa: CASSIRTPEGPWSYEQYF
len: 18
d_gene: NA
abundance: NA
j_gene: TRBJ2-7
v_gene: TRBV11-2

CDR3nt: TGCGCCAGCAGGCCGGGACAGGGGGAAGGGGAGCAGTACTTC
CDR3aa: CASRPGQGEGEQYF
len: 14
d_gene: TRBD1
abundance: few
j_gene: TRBJ2-7
v_gene: TRBV10-1

CDR3nt: TGTGCCATCAGCGCAGGACAGGAAGTATCCACCGGGGAGCTGTTTTTT
CDR3aa: CAISAGQEVSTGELFF
len: 16
d_gene: TRBD1
abundance: few
j_gene: TRBJ2-2
v_gene: TRBV10-3

CDR3nt: TGTGCCAGCAGCGAAGTTAGAGGGAGTACTGAGCAGTTCTTC
CDR3aa: CASSEVRGSTEQFF
len: 14
d_gene: NA
abundance: NA
j_gene: TRBJ2-1
v_gene: TRBV3-1

CDR3nt: TGTGCCACCCAAGGGGCCAACGTCCTGACTTTC
CDR3aa: CATQGANVLTF
len: 11
d_gene: NA
abundance: few
j_gene: TRBJ2-6
v_gene: TRBV3-1

CDR3nt: TGTGCCAGCAGCGACGGAGCCTACGAGCAGTACTTC
CDR3aa: CASSDGAYEQYF
len: 12
d_gene: NA
abundance: few
j_gene: TRBJ2-7
v_gene: TRBV7-9

CDR3nt: TGTGCCAGCAGCTTATCTCCAGACTCAGATACGCAGTATTTT
CDR3aa: CASSLSPDSDTQYF
len: 14
d_gene: NA
abundance: NA
j_gene: TRBJ2-3
v_gene: TRBV7-9

CDR3nt: TGTGCTAGTGCCCCGGGACAGGGGCGCCCGATTCAGTACTTC
CDR3aa: CASAPGQGRPIQYF
len: 14
d_gene: TRBD1
abundance: NA
j_gene: TRBJ2-4
v_gene: TRBV12-5

CDR3nt: TGTGCCAGCAGCTTAATGAGGACAGAAACCTACGAGCAGTACTTC
CDR3aa: CASSLMRTETYEQYF
len: 15
d_gene: NA
abundance: many
j_gene: TRBJ2-7
v_gene: TRBV7-2

CDR3nt: TGTGCCAGCAGCCGAGAGGACTTCATATATTCACCCCTCCACTTT
CDR3aa: CASSREDFIYSPLHF
len: 15
d_gene: NA
abundance: NA
j_gene: TRBJ1-6
v_gene: TRBV7-9

CDR3nt: TGTGCCAGCAGTTTAGAGGGGGGGACGGGGACGACGCAGTATTTT
CDR3aa: CASSLEGGTGTTQYF
len: 15
d_gene: NA
abundance: NA
j_gene: TRBJ2-3
v_gene: TRBV12-3/TRBV12-4

CDR3nt: TGCGCCAGCAGCTGGGCGGCTAGGAACCAAGAGACCCAGTACTTC
CDR3aa: CASSWAARNQETQYF
len: 15
d_gene: NA
abundance: few
j_gene: TRBJ2-5
v_gene: TRBV5-1

CDR3nt: TGCAGTGCTAGAGGTGTAGCGGGACTGTCGAACACCGGGGAGCTGTTTTTT
CDR3aa: CSARGVAGLSNTGELFF
len: 17
d_gene: TRBD2
abundance: NA
j_gene: TRBJ2-2
v_gene: TRBV20-1

CDR3nt: TGTGCCAGCAGTCGTCGATGGGGAACGAACACCGGGGAGCTGTTTTTT
CDR3aa: CASSRRWGTNTGELFF
len: 16
d_gene: NA
abundance: NA
j_gene: TRBJ2-2
v_gene: TRBV14

CDR3nt: TGCGCCAGCAGAAGACCCGGACTAGCGGGAGATGAGCAGTTCTTC
CDR3aa: CASRRPGLAGDEQFF
len: 15
d_gene: TRBD2
abundance: NA
j_gene: TRBJ2-1
v_gene: TRBV5-1

CDR3nt: TGTGCCAGTAGGAGGTCTCGGCGCACAGATACGCAGTATTTT
CDR3aa: CASRRSRRTDTQYF
len: 14
d_gene: NA
abundance: NA
j_gene: TRBJ2-3
v_gene: TRBV27

CDR3nt: TGCAGTGCTAGTCGTGGCGGGCAACTGTTTTTT
CDR3aa: CSASRGGQLFF
len: 11
d_gene: NA
abundance: NA
j_gene: TRBJ1-4
v_gene: TRBV20-1

CDR3nt: TGCAGCGGTAATTTGGCCAGTTACAATGAGCAGTTCTTC
CDR3aa: CSGNLASYNEQFF
len: 13
d_gene: NA
abundance: few
j_gene: TRBJ2-1
v_gene: TRBV29-1

CDR3nt: TGTGCCAGCAGCTTAGGAAATGGGGATACGCAGTATTTT
CDR3aa: CASSLGNGDTQYF
len: 13
d_gene: NA
abundance: NA
j_gene: TRBJ2-3
v_gene: TRBV7-2

CDR3nt: TGTGCCTTCCCCCCAGCGCCCGGGGAGCTGTTTTTT
CDR3aa: CAFPPAPGELFF
len: 12
d_gene: NA
abundance: NA
j_gene: TRBJ2-2
v_gene: TRBV12-3/TRBV12-4

CDR3nt: TGCGCCAGCAGTAAAACTAGCGGGAGGGGCCTGCGTTCAGATACGCAGTATTTT
CDR3aa: CASSKTSGRGLRSDTQYF
len: 18
d_gene: TRBD2
abundance: few
j_gene: TRBJ2-3
v_gene: TRBV5-1

CDR3nt: TGTGCCAGCAGTTACCGGTCTCAGGGGGAGCTGTTTTTT
CDR3aa: CASSYRSQGELFF
len: 13
d_gene: NA
abundance: few
j_gene: TRBJ2-2
v_gene: TRBV6-6

CDR3nt: TGTGCCACCTCTAGCGGGAGAGAGACCCAGTACTTC
CDR3aa: CATSSGRETQYF
len: 12
d_gene: TRBD2
abundance: few
j_gene: TRBJ2-5
v_gene: TRBV15

CDR3nt: TGTGCCATCAGTGTGTTGGGTTACGAGCAGTACTTC
CDR3aa: CAISVLGYEQYF
len: 12
d_gene: NA
abundance: many
j_gene: TRBJ2-7
v_gene: TRBV10-3

CDR3nt: TGTGCCAGCAGCTACCACGGAGCCATGCAGGCTGAAGCTTTCTTT
CDR3aa: CASSYHGAMQAEAFF
len: 15
d_gene: NA
abundance: NA
j_gene: TRBJ1-1
v_gene: TRBV7-2

CDR3nt: TGCGCCAGCAGAAATGAACTAGCGGGAGGGACCGGGGAGCTGTTTTTT
CDR3aa: CASRNELAGGTGELFF
len: 16
d_gene: TRBD2
abundance: NA
j_gene: TRBJ2-2
v_gene: TRBV4-3

CDR3nt: TGCAGTGCTAACAGGGGTAACAATGAGCAGTTCTTC
CDR3aa: CSANRGNNEQFF
len: 12
d_gene: TRBD1
abundance: few
j_gene: TRBJ2-1
v_gene: TRBV20-1

CDR3nt: TGTGCCAGCAATGAACCGGGACAGGGGACCTACGAGCAGTACTTC
CDR3aa: CASNEPGQGTYEQYF
len: 15
d_gene: TRBD1
abundance: NA
j_gene: TRBJ2-7
v_gene: TRBV6-1

CDR3nt: TGTGCCAGCAGTGAAGAGTGGGGTCCCTACGAGCAGTACTTC
CDR3aa: CASSEEWGPYEQYF
len: 14
d_gene: NA
abundance: NA
j_gene: TRBJ2-7
v_gene: TRBV25-1

CDR3nt: TGCAGCGTTGTACGAGCGGGAGGGCCCAATGAGCAGTTCTTC
CDR3aa: CSVVRAGGPNEQFF
len: 14
d_gene: TRBD2
abundance: NA
j_gene: TRBJ2-1
v_gene: TRBV29-1

CDR3nt: TGTGCCAGCAGTCTACAAGGAATACCTAATGAAAAACTGTTTTTT
CDR3aa: CASSLQGIPNEKLFF
len: 15
d_gene: NA
abundance: NA
j_gene: TRBJ1-4
v_gene: TRBV12-3/TRBV12-4

CDR3nt: TGTGCCAGTAGTCTGGCTAGAAGGTCGTACGAGCAGTACTTC
CDR3aa: CASSLARRSYEQYF
len: 14
d_gene: NA
abundance: NA
j_gene: TRBJ2-7
v_gene: TRBV19

CDR3nt: TGCAGTGCTAGAGTCAGGGGACTAGCGGGAGTACGAGAGACCCAGTACTTC
CDR3aa: CSARVRGLAGVRETQYF
len: 17
d_gene: TRBD2
abundance: many
j_gene: TRBJ2-5
v_gene: TRBV20-1

CDR3nt: TGTGCCAGCAGTTTGGGACAGGGGAATGGCTACACCTTC
CDR3aa: CASSLGQGNGYTF
len: 13
d_gene: TRBD1
abundance: many
j_gene: TRBJ1-2
v_gene: TRBV12-3/TRBV12-4

CDR3nt: TGCGCCAGCAGCTTGGAACAGGGTGTTGGCTACACCTTC
CDR3aa: CASSLEQGVGYTF
len: 13
d_gene: NA
abundance: many
j_gene: TRBJ1-2
v_gene: TRBV5-1

CDR3nt: TGTGCCAGCAGCTTGCTGGGGCGTGAGCAGTTCTTC
CDR3aa: CASSLLGREQFF
len: 12
d_gene: NA
abundance: NA
j_gene: TRBJ2-1
v_gene: TRBV11-2

CDR3nt: TGTGCCAGCAGCCTCCAGGGAACTAGCGGGAGCTTTGAGCAGTTCTTC
CDR3aa: CASSLQGTSGSFEQFF
len: 16
d_gene: TRBD2
abundance: few
j_gene: TRBJ2-1
v_gene: TRBV7-6

CDR3nt: TGTGCCAGCAGTTTAGGGCAACGGGGGCTGTTTTTT
CDR3aa: CASSLGQRGLFF
len: 12
d_gene: NA
abundance: NA
j_gene: TRBJ2-2
v_gene: TRBV12-3/TRBV12-4

CDR3nt: TGCAGTGCTAGGGTTCTAGACGGCACAGATACGCAGTATTTT
CDR3aa: CSARVLDGTDTQYF
len: 14
d_gene: NA
abundance: many
j_gene: TRBJ2-3
v_gene: TRBV20-1

CDR3nt: TGTGCCAGCTCCGGCGGGCAGGCCGGAGGCTACACCTTC
CDR3aa: CASSGGQAGGYTF
len: 13
d_gene: NA
abundance: NA
j_gene: TRBJ1-2
v_gene: TRBV12-3/TRBV12-4

CDR3nt: TGCGCCAGCAGCTTGACCGGACAGGGACGCCAGCCCCAGCATTTT
CDR3aa: CASSLTGQGRQPQHF
len: 15
d_gene: TRBD1
abundance: few
j_gene: TRBJ1-5
v_gene: TRBV5-1

CDR3nt: TGTGCCAGCAGCCCCGGGGTTAAGGGATCACCCCTCCACTTT
CDR3aa: CASSPGVKGSPLHF
len: 14
d_gene: NA
abundance: many
j_gene: TRBJ1-6
v_gene: TRBV12-3/TRBV12-4

CDR3nt: TGTGCCAGCAGCCGCCGGACAGGGACGGAGACCCAGTACTTC
CDR3aa: CASSRRTGTETQYF
len: 14
d_gene: TRBD1
abundance: NA
j_gene: TRBJ2-5
v_gene: TRBV14

CDR3nt: TGTGCCAGCAGAGTAGAGGGTCACAATGAGCAGTTCTTC
CDR3aa: CASRVEGHNEQFF
len: 13
d_gene: NA
abundance: many
j_gene: TRBJ2-1
v_gene: TRBV12-3/TRBV12-4

CDR3nt: TGTGCCAGCAGCTTAAACGGACAGGGTCGGGAAAGCTACACCTTC
CDR3aa: CASSLNGQGRESYTF
len: 15
d_gene: TRBD1
abundance: NA
j_gene: TRBJ1-2
v_gene: TRBV7-3

CDR3nt: TGTGCCAGCAGCGATCAGGGGACCTTTTACGAGCAGTACTTC
CDR3aa: CASSDQGTFYEQYF
len: 14
d_gene: NA
abundance: few
j_gene: TRBJ2-7
v_gene: TRBV7-2

CDR3nt: TGTGCCAGCAGTTACCCTGGACAGGGGGCCGAAGAGACCCAGTACTTC
CDR3aa: CASSYPGQGAEETQYF
len: 16
d_gene: TRBD1
abundance: NA
j_gene: TRBJ2-5
v_gene: TRBV6-2/TRBV6-3

CDR3nt: TGTACCAGCAAGAACGCCGGACAGGGGACATCTGGGGCCAACGTCCTGACTTTC
CDR3aa: CTSKNAGQGTSGANVLTF
len: 18
d_gene: TRBD1
abundance: NA
j_gene: TRBJ2-6
v_gene: TRBV12-3/TRBV12-4

CDR3nt: TGTGCCAGCAGTTACAAGACTAGCCTAAGGGTCAATGAGCAGTTCTTC
CDR3aa: CASSYKTSLRVNEQFF
len: 16
d_gene: TRBD2
abundance: few
j_gene: TRBJ2-1
v_gene: TRBV6-5